This TCR beta chain was retrieved from a study of blood T cell repertoires in COVID-19. About the research overall: PBMCs, B-cell-depleted T cells, or T cells provided the cDNA or gDNA that made up the material.

Per the original methods: The authors estimated nucleated cell counts from reference gene primer amplification. The data were produced by immunoSEQ multiplex PCR, yet TCRdb's version contains in-frame clones alone and is incomplete. That table gives V, J and clone size, and the DNA gave D and trimming. The sample lists about 110,000 clones; 75% to 85% were seen once. Germline CDR1 and CDR2: MGHRA and YSYEKL. The germline V and J ends were trimmed by 6 bases and 0 bases, with 9 bases remaining between them. The CDR3 covers 14 residues. The receptor was isolated from an elderly woman with active or convalescent COVID-19. Sequencing was done on a sample of peripheral blood. V is TRBV4-1 and J is TRBJ2-1, with D possibly matching TRBD1 (5 bases). CDR3 nucleotide sequence: TGCGCCAGCAGATCCGACAGCTCCTACAATGAGCAGTTCTTC. It encodes CASRSDSSYNEQFF.